The 21 T cell receptor beta chains in this list originate from one sample, sequenced in a study of cytomegalovirus exposure and HLA in healthy donors. In the PCR, 60 Vbeta and 13 Jbeta primers were used. The repertoire was sequenced with immunoSEQ multiplex PCR; TCRdb's copy has only in-frame clones and lacks some. The sample holds around 120,000 clones, about 68% seen once. Specimen: PBMCs. The receptors were gathered from a man younger than 45 in good health and CMV-seropositive.

The table lists this clone with a count of one. V gene TRBV18 combines with J gene TRBJ1-1; 10 bases match TRBD1. The germline V gene encodes CDR1 KGHSH and CDR2 LQKENI. The CDR3 sequence is 15 residues long. V lost 1 base to trimming and J lost 11 bases; unmatched junction nucleotides: 10. The CDR3 sequence: CASSPRPPGTGDAFF. The CDR3 nucleotides read TGTGCCAGCTCACCACGACCCCCCGGGACAGGGGACGCTTTCTTT.

This clone was recorded once. The chain couples TRBV27 to TRBJ1-5, with TRBD1 matching over 9 bases. The CDR3 has 15 residues. Germline V gene lookup returns CDR1 MNHEY and CDR2 SMNVEV (reference sequence). The ends lost 5 bases at V and 9 bases at J; junction bases unmatched: 11. CDR3 DNA sequence: TGTGCCAGCAGTCCGGGACAGGGACAAACGTGGCCCCAGCATTTT. It is translated as CASSPGQGQTWPQHF.

This rearrangement joins TRBV27 to TRBJ2-3; 7 positions agree with TRBD1. Germline V gene sequence: CDR1 MNHEY, CDR2 SMNVEV (reference sequence). The V segment lost 5 bases and the J segment 1 base; nucleotides outside the gene matches: 6. CDR3 length: 15 amino acids. The CDR3 loop reads CASSLSGQRTDTQYF. Written as DNA, the CDR3 is TGTGCCAGCAGTCTCTCGGGACAGCGCACAGATACGCAGTATTTT.

The chain uses TRBV28 and TRBJ1-5; D is uncertain. The CDR3 is made up of 12 amino acids. Germline CDR1 MDHEN, CDR2 SYDVKM. Trimming left V 3 bases short and J 7 bases short, with 7 bases between. This CDR3 reads CASSFRGQPQHF. Written as DNA, the CDR3 is TGTGCCAGCAGTTTCCGGGGACAGCCCCAGCATTTT.

The chain couples TRBV7-2 to TRBJ1-2; TRBD1 might be the D (5 bases). This CDR3 contains 14 residues. V dropped 1 base and J dropped 4 bases, with 10 bases sitting between them. Germline CDR1 and CDR2: SGHTA and FQGNSA. The CDR3 region has the DNA TGTGCCAGCAGCTTAGGCGGGGGGGGCTATGGCTACACCTTC. It yields the protein CASSLGGGGYGYTF.

The rearrangement uses TRBV7-2 and TRBJ2-5; no firm D call. CDR1 is SGHTA and CDR2 is FQGNSA in the germline V gene. The CDR3 spans 12 residues. V was trimmed by 5 bases and J by 5 bases, leaving 9 bases between them. The CDR3 DNA reads as TGTGCCAGCAGCCTGCTCGGGGAGACCCAGTACTTC. Translated, it gives CASSLLGETQYF.

The chain employs TRBV5-6 and TRBJ2-3, with TRBD2 matching 7 bases. Trimming at V came to 0 bases and at J to 2 bases, leaving 3 bases not matched to a gene. CDR3 length equals 15 residues. CDR1 SGHDT and CDR2 YYEEEE come from the germline V gene. CDR3 residues: CASSLEAGLTDTQYF. As DNA, the CDR3 is TGTGCCAGCAGCTTGGAAGCGGGGCTCACAGATACGCAGTATTTT.

The rearrangement uses TRBV19 and TRBJ2-4, with D perhaps matching TRBD1 (6 bases). V was clipped by 7 bases and J by 1 base, with 17 bases between them. This CDR3 contains 16 residues. Germline lookup yields CDR1 LNHDA and CDR2 SQIVND (reference sequence). CDR3 DNA sequence: TGTGCCAGTACAACAGGGTGGGGATCGGCCAAAAACATTCAGTACTTC. As protein: CASTTGWGSAKNIQYF.

CDR3 DNA sequence: TGTGCCAGCAGCCCCCAAGCCCTCTCTGGAAACACCATATATTTT. Its protein is CASSPQALSGNTIYF. The chain has TRBV7-9 and TRBJ1-3; D not resolved. The CDR3 runs to 15 residues. Germline loops: CDR1 SEHNR, CDR2 FQNEAQ (reference sequence). Trimming stripped 5 bases from V and 0 bases from J, with 11 bases between.

This rearrangement joins TRBV30 to TRBJ1-4; D is unclear. Trimming removed 3 bases at V and 8 bases at J, with 13 bases between. CDR1 and CDR2 from the germline V gene are GTSNPN and SVGIG (reference sequence). This CDR3 contains 13 residues. As DNA, the CDR3 is TGTGCCTGGAGAGACACCCACGGCGAAAAACTGTTTTTT. As protein: CAWRDTHGEKLFF.

The gene calls are TRBV19 and TRBJ2-7; D might be TRBD1 (5 bases). CDR1 and CDR2 (germline): LNHDA, SQIVND (reference sequence). This CDR3 spans 15 amino acids. V was cut by 2 bases and J by 4 bases, with 15 bases left in between. For the CDR3, the DNA is TGTGCCAGTAGTATAAATGCAGGGCAGTATTACGAGCAGTACTTC. Amino acid sequence: CASSINAGQYYEQYF.

CDR3 sequence reads: CASSSTTSTDTQYF. CDR3 nucleotides: TGTGCCAGCAGCTCAACTACTAGCACAGATACGCAGTATTTT. The chain has TRBV7-9 and TRBJ2-3; no clear D gene. CDR1 is SEHNR and CDR2 is FQNEAQ in the germline V gene (reference sequence). CDR3 length: 14 residues. The V and J ends lost 4 bases and 0 bases respectively, with 8 bases between them.

This clone has only one observation. The V and J genes are TRBV6-6 and TRBJ2-7; no reliable D call. Looked up from germline, CDR1 is MNHNY and CDR2 is SVGAGI (reference sequence). This CDR3 is built from 16 residues. Trimming took off 2 bases at V and 4 bases at J, with 18 bases between the two ends. The CDR3 DNA reads as TGTGCCAGCAGTTACCTCTCACCGGAGCTATCTTACGAGCAGTACTTC. This codes for CASSYLSPELSYEQYF.

This clone was recorded only once. The V gene is TRBV7-2, the J gene TRBJ2-3; 9 bases are a match to TRBD1. Germline-derived CDR1 and CDR2 are SGHTA and FQGNSA. Trimming took 5 bases from V and 1 from J; bases not matched to a gene: 4. CDR3 length: 15 amino acids. This CDR3 is CASSPRTGGTDTQYF. The CDR3, as DNA: TGTGCCAGCAGCCCTAGGACAGGGGGCACAGATACGCAGTATTTT.

As regards this clone: This specimen includes other DNA sequences encoding the same CDR3. This chain connects TRBV29-1 to TRBJ1-2; a weak D match, TRBD1 (5 bases). The CDR3 is 12 residues long. The ends were cut back, 4 bases at V and 2 bases at J, with 8 bases in the middle. The germline V gene encodes CDR1 SQVTM and CDR2 ANQGSEA. In DNA form, the CDR3 reads TGCAGCGTTGGGCAGGGCAACTATGGCTACACCTTC. It translates to CSVGQGNYGYTF.

The gene calls are TRBV7-9 and TRBJ1-2; maybe TRBD1 (5 bases). V was trimmed by 3 bases and J by 7 bases, leaving 15 bases between them. This CDR3 is built from 14 residues. Germline V gene sequence: CDR1 SEHNR, CDR2 FQNEAQ (reference sequence). DNA for the CDR3: TGTGCCAGCAGCTTGGGGGGATCGGGGTTTGGCTACACCTTC. This gives the protein CASSLGGSGFGYTF.

The chain combines TRBV29-1 with TRBJ1-1; D perhaps matches TRBD1 (5 bases). Germline V gene sequence: CDR1 SQVTM, CDR2 ANQGSEA. The germline V and J ends were trimmed by 7 bases and 5 bases, with 14 bases remaining between them. This CDR3 is built from 12 residues. In DNA form, the CDR3 reads TGCAGCGGGGGGGAAAGGGGAACTGAAGCTTTCTTT. Its translation: CSGGERGTEAFF.

This clone was observed a handful of times. The rearrangement joins TRBV5-6 to TRBJ1-6, with TRBD1 as a possible D gene (6 bases). The CDR3 is 12 residues long. Germline CDR1 SGHDT, CDR2 YYEEEE. The V gene lost 4 bases and the J gene lost 9 bases, with 8 bases spanning the gap. The CDR3 sequence: CASSLGASPLHF. CDR3 DNA: TGTGCCAGCAGCCTGGGGGCTTCACCCCTCCACTTT.

The V gene is TRBV5-1, the J gene TRBJ1-4, with TRBD1 identical over 8 bases. The CDR3 loop spans 16 amino acids. The V gene's germline CDR1 is SGHRS and CDR2 YFSETQ. Trimming took 4 bases from V and 2 from J; bases not matched to a gene: 7. CDR3 sequence: CASSLGGTGTNEKLFF. For the CDR3, the DNA is TGCGCCAGCAGCCTGGGGGGGACAGGCACTAATGAAAAACTGTTTTTT.

The chain employs TRBV7-6 and TRBJ2-2, with D possibly matching TRBD2 (7 bases). With 5 bases removed from V and 1 base from J, the gap between germline ends came to 11 bases. The CDR3 runs 15 residues. The germline V gene has CDR1 SGHVS and CDR2 FNYEAQ. The DNA for the CDR3 is TGTGCCAGCAGCCATAGGGGGGGGAACACCGGGGAGCTGTTTTTT. It translates to CASSHRGGNTGELFF.

With regard to this clone: Other DNA sequences in this specimen translate into the identical CDR3. V and J are TRBV2 and TRBJ2-2, with D possibly TRBD2 on 7 matching bases. V shed 2 bases and J shed 7 bases, with 20 bases lying between them. The CDR3 sequence is 17 residues long. CDR1 SNHLY and CDR2 FYNNEI come from the germline V gene. DNA of the CDR3: TGTGCCAGCAGTGAACAAGGGGGGACTACCCCCGGCGGGGAGCTGTTTTTT. Protein sequence: CASSEQGGTTPGGELFF.